This TCR beta chain was retrieved from a study of immune evolution from preneoplasia to lung adenocarcinoma. General study findings and limits: Later-stage lesions seemingly showed higher T cell density and diversity than normal lung. Top clone share appeared to fall from AAH through AIS, MIA, adenocarcinoma.

Using immunoSEQ multiplex PCR, the repertoire was profiled, and TCRdb retains in-frame clones only, with some absent. In the table there are over 30,000 clones, roughly four fifths of which are singletons. Germline CDR1 reads SQVTM; CDR2 reads ANQGSEA. The CDR3 totals 11 residues. V was clipped by 4 bases and J by 5 bases, with 8 bases between them. Worth noting for this clone: Its target is not known.

Each case's diagnosis was confirmed by two pathologists on H&E. The V and J genes are TRBV29-1 and TRBJ1-2; D remains unclear. This TCR was sampled from a person aged 60 to 70 with lung adenocarcinoma. Sequencing was carried out using FFPE invasive lung adenocarcinoma tissue. The CDR3 sequence: CSVALEYGYTF. CDR3 bases: TGCAGCGTTGCTTTGGAGTATGGCTACACCTTC. The variable domain in full, with the rest retrieved from reference TRBV29-1 and TRBJ1-2, is SAVISQKPSRDICQRGTSLTIQCQVDSQVTMMFWYRQQPGQSLTLIATANQGSEATYESGFVIDKFPISRPNLTFSTLTVSNMSPEDSSIYLCSVALEYGYTFGSGTRLTVV.